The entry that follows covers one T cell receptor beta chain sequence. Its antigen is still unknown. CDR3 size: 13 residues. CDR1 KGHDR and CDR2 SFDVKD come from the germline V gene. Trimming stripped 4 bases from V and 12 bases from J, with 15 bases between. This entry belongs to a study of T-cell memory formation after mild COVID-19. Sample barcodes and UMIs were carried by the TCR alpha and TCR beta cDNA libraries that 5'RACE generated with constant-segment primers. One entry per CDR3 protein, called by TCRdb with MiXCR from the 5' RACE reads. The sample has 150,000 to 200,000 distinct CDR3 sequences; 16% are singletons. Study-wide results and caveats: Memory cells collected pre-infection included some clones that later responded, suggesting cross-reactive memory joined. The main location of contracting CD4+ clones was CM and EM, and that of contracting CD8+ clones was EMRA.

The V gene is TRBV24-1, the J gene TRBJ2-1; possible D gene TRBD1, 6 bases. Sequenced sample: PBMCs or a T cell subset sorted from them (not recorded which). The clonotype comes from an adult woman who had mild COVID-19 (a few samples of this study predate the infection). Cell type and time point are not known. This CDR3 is CATSDYYRVGQFF. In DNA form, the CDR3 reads TGTGCCACCAGTGACTACTACAGGGTGGGGCAGTTCTTC.